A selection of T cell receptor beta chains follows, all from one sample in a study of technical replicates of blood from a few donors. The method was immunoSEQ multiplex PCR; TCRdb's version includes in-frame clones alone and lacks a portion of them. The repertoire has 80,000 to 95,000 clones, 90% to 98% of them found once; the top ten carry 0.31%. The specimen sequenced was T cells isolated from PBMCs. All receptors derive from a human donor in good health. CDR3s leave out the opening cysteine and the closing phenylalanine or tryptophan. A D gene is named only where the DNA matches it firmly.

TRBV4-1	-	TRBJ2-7	ASSLPPYEQY
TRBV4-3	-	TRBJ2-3	ASSLLSTDTQY
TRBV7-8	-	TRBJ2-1	ASSLGVGQSSYNEQF
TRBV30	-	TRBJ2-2	AWQALASTGELF
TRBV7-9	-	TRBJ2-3	ASSLGDTTQY
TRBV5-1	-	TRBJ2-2	ASSLGQGLVGELF
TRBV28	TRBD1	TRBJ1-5	ASSSPTGSNQPQH
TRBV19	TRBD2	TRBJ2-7	ASSMERELTYEQY
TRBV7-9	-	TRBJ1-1	ASSPGGTEAF
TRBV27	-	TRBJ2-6	ASRRESGANVLT
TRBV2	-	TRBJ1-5	ASSDLGGLYNQPQH
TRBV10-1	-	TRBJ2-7	ASSASLEIYEQY
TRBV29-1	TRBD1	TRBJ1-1	SVEEGQGVTEAF
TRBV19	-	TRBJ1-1	ASSPGGENAEAF
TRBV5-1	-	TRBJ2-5	ASSLAGDGETQY
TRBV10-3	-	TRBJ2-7	AISEQDEQY
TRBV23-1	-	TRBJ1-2	ASSQLSQGLECNNYGYT
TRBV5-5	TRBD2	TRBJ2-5	ASSVGGLEVETQY
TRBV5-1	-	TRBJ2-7	ASSLGDWVLSYEQY
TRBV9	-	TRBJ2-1	ASSVAINEQF
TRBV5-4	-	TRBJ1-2	ASSLVGGLGYT
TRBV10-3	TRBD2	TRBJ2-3	AIRTSGMGDTQY
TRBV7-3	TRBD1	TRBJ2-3	ASSSGQGGNTDTQY
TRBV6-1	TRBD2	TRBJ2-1	ASSEGLAGNPIYNEQF
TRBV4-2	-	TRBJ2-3	ASSQDTRRDTQY
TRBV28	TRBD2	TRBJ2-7	ASSSPGLAGGAQY
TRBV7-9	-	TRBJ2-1	ASSFSIQGGIFDEQF
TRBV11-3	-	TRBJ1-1	ASSLDQDTEAF
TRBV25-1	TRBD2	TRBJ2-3	ASSPPSGITDTQY
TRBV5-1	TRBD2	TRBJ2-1	ASSTTRTSGSFIYNEQF
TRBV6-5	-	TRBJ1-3	ASSLGQSVPGNTIY
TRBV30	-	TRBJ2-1	AWSGLRYNEQF
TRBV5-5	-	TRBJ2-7	ASSFSYYEQY
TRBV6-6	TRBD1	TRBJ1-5	ASSSSGTGLGQPQH
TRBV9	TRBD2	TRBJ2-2	ASTAAGGPSGELF
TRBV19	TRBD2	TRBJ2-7	ASSIVQAGTYEQY
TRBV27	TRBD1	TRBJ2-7	ASRGQGSPYEQY
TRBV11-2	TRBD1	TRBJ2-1	ASSYGQARNEQF
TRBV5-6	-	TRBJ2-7	ASSPQFLDSYSYEQY
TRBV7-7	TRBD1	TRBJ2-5	ASSYGYGGQETQY